The next 23 T cell receptor beta chains were all read from a single sample in a study of CD8 T cell repertoires and HIV-1 epitope variants. Data came from immunoSEQ multiplex PCR; TCRdb stores just in-frame clones and leaves some out. The sample includes some 5,400 clones, more than 60% of them seen just once. Antigens for these TCRs are unknown. Material: cultured CD8+ T cells derived from PBMCs. These receptors were collected from a male donor with HIV.

V gene TRBV4-1 combines with J gene TRBJ2-1, with 7 bases identical to TRBD2. Germline assignment: CDR1 MGHRA and CDR2 YSYEKL. The CDR3 consists of 15 residues. V shed 1 base, J shed 5 bases, and the junction held 5 bases outside the gene matches. CDR3 region: CASSQGLAEHNEQFF. The CDR3 nucleotides are TGCGCCAGCAGCCAAGGGCTAGCGGAGCACAATGAGCAGTTCTTC.

The J gene is TRBJ2-1, the V gene TRBV5-6, with TRBD2 matching 11 bases. V shed 6 bases, J shed 6 bases, and the junction held 5 bases outside the gene matches. CDR3 size: 14 residues. Germline lookup yields CDR1 SGHDT and CDR2 YYEEEE. In DNA form, the CDR3 reads TGTGCCAGCACCTATAGCGGGGGGGCCAATGAGCAGTTCTTC. Amino acids: CASTYSGGANEQFF.

The chain joins TRBV9 to TRBJ1-2, with a weak D call TRBD1 (5 bases). The CDR3 loop spans 17 amino acids. V dropped 0 bases and J dropped 3 bases, with 18 bases sitting between them. Germline V gene lookup returns CDR1 SGDLS and CDR2 YYNGEE. The CDR3 DNA reads TGTGCCAGCAGCGTAGCTTTTAATACAGGACAAGACTATGGCTACACCTTC. Translated, it gives CASSVAFNTGQDYGYTF.

The J gene is TRBJ2-5, the V gene TRBV6-5; weak D call: TRBD1 (6 bases). The germline V gene encodes CDR1 MNHEY and CDR2 SVGAGI. The CDR3 runs to 16 residues. V was clipped by 2 bases and J by 0 bases, with 13 bases between them. The CDR3 region has the DNA TGTGCCAGCAGTTACGGGACACGGATAGACCAAGAGACCCAGTACTTC. This translates into CASSYGTRIDQETQYF.

This chain connects TRBV2 to TRBJ1-5; D remains unclear. V shed 2 bases and J shed 3 bases, with 5 bases lying between them. This CDR3 is 13 amino acids long. CDR1 is SNHLY and CDR2 is FYNNEI in the germline V gene. The CDR3 here is CASSEPPNQPQHF. CDR3 DNA: TGTGCCAGCAGTGAACCCCCCAATCAGCCCCAGCATTTT.

The chain joins TRBV28 to TRBJ2-7; 7 bases align to TRBD2. In germline, CDR1 is MDHEN, CDR2 SYDVKM. The CDR3 length is 14 residues. V dropped 8 bases and J dropped 7; count of bases not matched to a gene: 14. This CDR3 reads CASRLRELTGEQYF. The CDR3 nucleotides read TGTGCCAGCCGCCTGCGGGAGTTAACGGGTGAGCAGTACTTC. Drawing the rest from reference TRBV28 and TRBJ2-7, the complete variable domain is DVKVTQSSRYLVKRTGEKVFLECVQDMDHENMFWYRQDPGLGLRLIYFSYDVKMKEKGDIPEGYSVSREKKERFSLILESASTNQTSMYLCASRLRELTGEQYFGPGTRLTVT.

The chain couples TRBV6-5 to TRBJ1-4; 7 bases match TRBD1. In germline, CDR1 is MNHEY, CDR2 SVGAGI. The junction had 9 bases not matched to a gene; V was cut back by 4 bases and J by 4 bases. The CDR3 contains 16 residues. DNA of the CDR3: TGTGCCAGCAGTTCCACTCAGGGGACAGTTAATGAAAAACTGTTTTTT. Encoded protein: CASSSTQGTVNEKLFF.

The chain joins TRBV28 to TRBJ1-5, with TRBD1 identical over 11 bases. Trimming took 3 bases from V and 6 from J; bases not matched to a gene: 4. CDR3 length equals 15 residues. From germline, CDR1 is MDHEN and CDR2 SYDVKM. The CDR3 nucleotides are TGTGCCAGCAGTTTGGGACAGGGGGGGACTCAGCCCCAGCATTTT. The encoded protein is CASSLGQGGTQPQHF.

Judged by abundance, this clone is hyperexpanded. CDR3 residues: CASSQDPPDLDYGYTF. The CDR3 nucleotides are TGCGCCAGCAGCCAAGATCCCCCAGACTTGGACTATGGCTACACCTTC. The chain uses TRBV4-1 and TRBJ1-2; no reliable D call. The germline V and J ends were trimmed by 0 bases and 3 bases, with 14 bases remaining between them. CDR1 and CDR2 (germline): MGHRA, YSYEKL. The CDR3 spans 16 residues.

The chain joins TRBV5-1 to TRBJ2-5; D perhaps matches TRBD1 (7 bases). The CDR3 totals 17 residues. V lost 2 bases and J lost 1, with 18 bases in between. CDR1 and CDR2 (germline): SGHRS, YFSETQ. The DNA of the CDR3 is TGCGCCAGCAGCTTAGTCTTCGGGGGACAGTCCCAAGAGACCCAGTACTTC. The encoded protein is CASSLVFGGQSQETQYF.

V usage is TRBV28 and J usage is TRBJ2-7; unclear D gene. The ends were cut back, 3 bases at V and 3 bases at J, with 12 bases in the middle. Germline V CDR1 and CDR2: MDHEN, SYDVKM. The CDR3 covers 14 residues. The CDR3 loop is CASSFPGSHYEQYF. The CDR3 region has the DNA TGTGCCAGCAGTTTCCCCGGAAGTCACTACGAGCAGTACTTC. Drawing the rest from reference TRBV28 and TRBJ2-7, the complete variable domain is DVKVTQSSRYLVKRTGEKVFLECVQDMDHENMFWYRQDPGLGLRLIYFSYDVKMKEKGDIPEGYSVSREKKERFSLILESASTNQTSMYLCASSFPGSHYEQYFGPGTRLTVT.

This rearrangement joins TRBV19 to TRBJ2-2; D is unresolved. Trimming stripped 5 bases from V and 4 bases from J, with 8 bases between. Germline CDR1 is LNHDA and CDR2 is SQIVND (reference sequence). This CDR3 is 13 amino acids long. The CDR3 sequence is CASSSVGTGELFF. The DNA for the CDR3 is TGTGCCAGTAGTTCGGTGGGCACCGGGGAGCTGTTTTTT.

This clone is medium-sized in the sample. The gene calls are TRBV5-1 and TRBJ2-7; no reliable D call. The V end was cut by 4 bases, the J end by 3 bases, with 14 bases between. The germline gives CDR1 SGHRS, CDR2 YFSETQ. This CDR3 has 14 residues. The CDR3 protein is CASSPELDYYEQYF. CDR3 coding DNA: TGCGCCAGCAGCCCTGAGTTGGATTACTACGAGCAGTACTTC.

This sequence joins TRBV27 and TRBJ2-1, with 14 nucleotides matching TRBD2. J gave up 8 bases and V 5 bases, and 17 bases lay outside the gene matches. The CDR3 runs 19 residues. Germline CDR1 and CDR2: MNHEY and SMNVEV (reference sequence). As DNA, the CDR3 is TGTGCCAGCAGTCCGGGGACTAGCGGGAGCTTATATAGGGTCGATGAGCAGTTCTTC. The encoded protein is CASSPGTSGSLYRVDEQFF.

The count of this clone is one. This sequence joins TRBV11-2 and TRBJ2-5; a weak D match, TRBD2 (6 bases). Per the germline V gene, CDR1 is SGHAT and CDR2 is FQNNGV. The CDR3 spans 13 residues. The V and J ends lost 3 bases and 5 bases respectively, with 10 bases between them. The CDR3 region has the DNA TGTGCCAGCAGCTTCGGGGCGGGGGAGACCCAGTACTTC. It yields the protein CASSFGAGETQYF.

The chain recombines TRBV4-3 with TRBJ2-3, with D hard to call. This CDR3 has 15 residues. With 3 bases removed from V and 1 base from J, the gap between germline ends came to 11 bases. Germline CDR1 is LGHNA and CDR2 is YSLEER. DNA for the CDR3: TGCGCCAGCAGCCAGGCAATTCGGGGCACAGATACGCAGTATTTT. Encoded protein: CASSQAIRGTDTQYF.

DNA for the CDR3: TGCGCCAGCAGTTTTGGGCCCACCGGAGGCACTGAAGCTTTCTTT. This gives the protein CASSFGPTGGTEAFF. V gene TRBV5-1 combines with J gene TRBJ1-1, with D hard to call. This CDR3 region has 15 residues. Germline CDR1 SGHRS, CDR2 YFSETQ. Trimming took off 5 bases at V and 4 bases at J, with 18 bases between the two ends.

The chain joins TRBV19 to TRBJ1-1; D is possibly TRBD1 (6 bases). Germline-derived CDR1 and CDR2 are LNHDA and SQIVND (reference sequence). The CDR3 totals 14 residues. The CDR3 protein is CASHFGSGRGEAFF. The CDR3 DNA sequence: TGTGCGAGTCATTTCGGGAGTGGCAGGGGTGAAGCTTTCTTT.

The gene calls are TRBV7-2 and TRBJ1-1; D unresolved. CDR3 length: 14 amino acids. CDR1 and CDR2 (germline): SGHTA, FQGNSA. The V gene lost 1 base and the J gene lost 5 bases, with 11 bases spanning the gap. The CDR3 nucleotides are TGTGCCAGCAGCTTAGATGGCAGGATAACTGAAGCTTTCTTT. The encoded protein is CASSLDGRITEAFF.

V and J are TRBV11-3 and TRBJ1-1; no clear D. The CDR3 has 13 residues. Germline values: CDR1 SGHNT, CDR2 YENEEA. Trimming stripped 5 bases from V and 1 base from J, with 8 bases between. CDR3 sequence (DNA): TGTGCCAGCAGCCCCTCGGCGAACACTGAAGCTTTCTTT. The encoded protein is CASSPSANTEAFF. Supplemented by reference TRBV11-3 and TRBJ1-1, the full variable domain reads EAGVVQSPRYKIIEKKQPVAFWCNPISGHNTLYWYLQNLGQGPELLIRYENEEAVDDSQLPKDRFSAERLKGVDSTLKIQPAELGDSAVYLCASSPSANTEAFFGQGTRLTVV.

This clone appeared a few times. V is TRBV12-5 and J is TRBJ2-1; 7 bases align to TRBD1. The CDR3 is 15 amino acids. V trimming: 1 base; J trimming: 5 bases; junction bases outside the gene matches: 5. In germline, CDR1 is LGHNT, CDR2 FRNRAP. As DNA, the CDR3 is TGTGCTAGTGGTTTGGGACAGGGTTTGGACAATGAGCAGTTCTTC. Translation gives CASGLGQGLDNEQFF.

In its sample, this clone was seen a few times. The chain couples TRBV7-2 to TRBJ2-3; possibly TRBD1 or TRBD2 for D (5 bases each). Trimming shortened V by 1 base and J by 9 bases, and 11 bases separated the two germline ends. The CDR3 is made up of 13 amino acids. CDR1 is SGHTA and CDR2 is FQGNSA in the germline V gene. In DNA, the CDR3 is TGTGCCAGCAGCTTAGACGGGGCCCAGACGCAGTATTTT. Its protein is CASSLDGAQTQYF.

This chain links TRBV5-8 with TRBJ2-1, with TRBD2 matching 7 bases. J gave up 8 bases and V 0 bases, and 5 bases lay outside the gene matches. There are 14 residues in the CDR3. Germline V gene lookup returns CDR1 SGHTS and CDR2 YDEGEE. The CDR3 reads CASSLDSGLDEQFF. As DNA, the CDR3 is TGTGCCAGCAGCTTGGATAGCGGGTTGGATGAGCAGTTCTTC.